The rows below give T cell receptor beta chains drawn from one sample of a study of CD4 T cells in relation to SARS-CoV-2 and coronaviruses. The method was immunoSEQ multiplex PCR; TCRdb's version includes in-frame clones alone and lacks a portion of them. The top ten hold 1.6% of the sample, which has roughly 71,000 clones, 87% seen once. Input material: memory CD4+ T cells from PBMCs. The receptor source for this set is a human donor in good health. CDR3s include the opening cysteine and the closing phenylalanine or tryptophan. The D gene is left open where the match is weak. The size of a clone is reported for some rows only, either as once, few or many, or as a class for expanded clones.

CDR3 protein: CASSVEAGAVYGYTF; CDR3 DNA: TGTGCCAGCAGCGTAGAGGCCGGGGCGGTCTATGGCTACACCTTC; clone size: few; V gene: TRBV9; CDR3 length: 15; J gene: TRBJ1-2; D gene: NA
CDR3 protein: CASSVGGRSDTQYF; CDR3 DNA: TGTGCCAGCAGCGTAGGCGGGAGATCGGATACGCAGTATTTT; clone size: NA; V gene: TRBV9; CDR3 length: 14; J gene: TRBJ2-3; D gene: TRBD2
CDR3 protein: CASSLQGDYGYTF; CDR3 DNA: TGTGCCAGCAGCTTACAGGGAGACTATGGCTACACCTTC; clone size: few; V gene: TRBV5-4; CDR3 length: 13; J gene: TRBJ1-2; D gene: NA
CDR3 protein: CASSQGLGYGYTF; CDR3 DNA: TGTGCCAGCAGCCAGGGGCTGGGGTATGGCTACACCTTC; clone size: NA; V gene: TRBV14; CDR3 length: 13; J gene: TRBJ1-2; D gene: NA
CDR3 protein: CASSFGGTGELFF; CDR3 DNA: TGCGCCAGCAGCTTTGGGGGTACCGGGGAGCTGTTTTTT; clone size: NA; V gene: TRBV5-1; CDR3 length: 13; J gene: TRBJ2-2; D gene: NA
CDR3 protein: CASSSGQSYEQYF; CDR3 DNA: TGTGCCAGCAGCTCGGGACAGTCCTACGAGCAGTACTTC; clone size: NA; V gene: TRBV5-4; CDR3 length: 13; J gene: TRBJ2-7; D gene: TRBD1
CDR3 protein: CASSLLGRGTQYF; CDR3 DNA: TGTGCCAGCAGCTTATTGGGACGTGGTACGCAGTATTTT; clone size: NA; V gene: TRBV13; CDR3 length: 13; J gene: TRBJ2-3; D gene: NA
CDR3 protein: CASSPLLGEGQYF; CDR3 DNA: TGTGCCAGCAGCCCTCTCCTCGGGGAAGGGCAGTACTTC; clone size: once; V gene: TRBV5-6; CDR3 length: 13; J gene: TRBJ2-7; D gene: NA
CDR3 protein: CASSPRLAGDTDTQYF; CDR3 DNA: TGTGCCAGCAGCCCTAGACTAGCGGGGGACACAGATACGCAGTATTTT; clone size: NA; V gene: TRBV7-2; CDR3 length: 16; J gene: TRBJ2-3; D gene: TRBD2
CDR3 protein: CASSLSRNSYEQYF; CDR3 DNA: TGTGCCAGCAGTCTGTCCCGAAACTCCTACGAGCAGTACTTC; clone size: NA; V gene: TRBV27; CDR3 length: 14; J gene: TRBJ2-7; D gene: NA
CDR3 protein: CSVFSSYGYTF; CDR3 DNA: TGCAGCGTTTTTTCTAGCTATGGCTACACCTTC; clone size: NA; V gene: TRBV29-1; CDR3 length: 11; J gene: TRBJ1-2; D gene: NA
CDR3 protein: CASSPSGTTDTQYF; CDR3 DNA: TGTGCCAGCTCACCGTCCGGGACCACAGATACGCAGTATTTT; clone size: NA; V gene: TRBV18; CDR3 length: 14; J gene: TRBJ2-3; D gene: NA
CDR3 protein: CAWSLRRSRGETQYF; CDR3 DNA: TGTGCCTGGAGTCTAAGACGGTCTCGAGGAGAGACCCAGTACTTC; clone size: NA; V gene: TRBV30; CDR3 length: 15; J gene: TRBJ2-5; D gene: NA
CDR3 protein: CASSLESTRNTEAFF; CDR3 DNA: TGTGCCAGCAGCTTAGAATCCACTAGGAACACTGAAGCTTTCTTT; clone size: NA; V gene: TRBV7-2; CDR3 length: 15; J gene: TRBJ1-1; D gene: NA
CDR3 protein: CASGTGKVEQYF; CDR3 DNA: TGTGCCAGCGGGACAGGGAAGGTCGAGCAGTACTTC; clone size: once; V gene: TRBV28; CDR3 length: 12; J gene: TRBJ2-7; D gene: TRBD1
CDR3 protein: CASSLERQETQYF; CDR3 DNA: TGTGCCAGCAGCTTAGAGCGGCAAGAGACCCAGTACTTC; clone size: NA; V gene: TRBV11-2; CDR3 length: 13; J gene: TRBJ2-5; D gene: NA
CDR3 protein: CASSLGSGGFNEQFF; CDR3 DNA: TGTGCCAGCAGCTTAGGTAGCGGGGGGTTCAATGAGCAGTTCTTC; clone size: NA; V gene: TRBV11-2; CDR3 length: 15; J gene: TRBJ2-1; D gene: TRBD2
CDR3 protein: CASSLQGMEEKLFF; CDR3 DNA: TGTGCCAGCAGTCTACAGGGGATGGAGGAAAAACTGTTTTTT; clone size: NA; V gene: TRBV27; CDR3 length: 14; J gene: TRBJ1-4; D gene: TRBD1
CDR3 protein: CATSTWTEANSPLHF; CDR3 DNA: TGTGCCACCAGCACTTGGACCGAGGCAAATTCACCCCTCCACTTT; clone size: few; V gene: TRBV15; CDR3 length: 15; J gene: TRBJ1-6; D gene: NA
CDR3 protein: CASSLLTSGRYTDTQYF; CDR3 DNA: TGTGCCAGCAGCCTATTGACTAGCGGGCGCTACACAGATACGCAGTATTTT; clone size: NA; V gene: TRBV5-6; CDR3 length: 17; J gene: TRBJ2-3; D gene: TRBD2
CDR3 protein: CASSLDSGGENTEAFF; CDR3 DNA: TGTGCCAGCAGCTTAGATAGCGGGGGCGAGAACACTGAAGCTTTCTTT; clone size: NA; V gene: TRBV7-2; CDR3 length: 16; J gene: TRBJ1-1; D gene: NA
CDR3 protein: CASRSSGGAREQYF; CDR3 DNA: TGTGCCAGCAGATCAAGCGGGGGGGCCCGCGAGCAGTACTTC; clone size: NA; V gene: TRBV7-2; CDR3 length: 14; J gene: TRBJ2-7; D gene: TRBD2
CDR3 protein: CASSSVDGPRDTYQPQHF; CDR3 DNA: TGTGCCAGCAGCTCTGTCGACGGCCCGCGGGACACTTATCAGCCCCAGCATTTT; clone size: once; V gene: TRBV7-2; CDR3 length: 18; J gene: TRBJ1-5; D gene: NA
CDR3 protein: CASSSPRTGNTEAFF; CDR3 DNA: TGTGCCAGCAGCTCCCCGAGGACGGGAAACACTGAAGCTTTCTTT; clone size: NA; V gene: TRBV7-8; CDR3 length: 15; J gene: TRBJ1-1; D gene: NA
CDR3 protein: CASSLVGGAGTGELFF; CDR3 DNA: TGTGCCAGCAGCTTAGTAGGGGGCGCTGGCACCGGGGAGCTGTTTTTT; clone size: few; V gene: TRBV11-2; CDR3 length: 16; J gene: TRBJ2-2; D gene: TRBD1
CDR3 protein: CASSWPQGTGVPGGGYTF; CDR3 DNA: TGCGCCAGCAGCTGGCCCCAAGGCACCGGGGTCCCGGGAGGTGGCTACACCTTC; clone size: once; V gene: TRBV5-1; CDR3 length: 18; J gene: TRBJ1-2; D gene: NA
CDR3 protein: CASIRESNQPQHF; CDR3 DNA: TGTGCCAGCATTAGGGAAAGCAATCAGCCCCAGCATTTT; clone size: NA; V gene: TRBV2; CDR3 length: 13; J gene: TRBJ1-5; D gene: NA
CDR3 protein: CASSINRDVETQYF; CDR3 DNA: TGTGCCAGTAGTATAAACAGGGATGTGGAGACCCAGTACTTC; clone size: NA; V gene: TRBV19; CDR3 length: 14; J gene: TRBJ2-5; D gene: NA
CDR3 protein: CAWRGLAGELFF; CDR3 DNA: TGTGCCTGGAGAGGGCTGGCCGGGGAGCTGTTTTTT; clone size: few; V gene: TRBV30; CDR3 length: 12; J gene: TRBJ2-2; D gene: NA
CDR3 protein: CASSLQSPLHF; CDR3 DNA: TGTGCCAGCAGCTTACAGTCACCCCTCCACTTT; clone size: NA; V gene: TRBV7-9; CDR3 length: 11; J gene: TRBJ1-6; D gene: NA
CDR3 protein: CASSPKGNYGYTF; CDR3 DNA: TGTGCCAGCAGTCCAAAGGGGAACTATGGCTACACCTTC; clone size: NA; V gene: TRBV28; CDR3 length: 13; J gene: TRBJ1-2; D gene: NA
CDR3 protein: CASSRSGENTEAFF; CDR3 DNA: TGCGCCAGCAGCCGGTCAGGGGAGAACACTGAAGCTTTCTTT; clone size: NA; V gene: TRBV5-1; CDR3 length: 14; J gene: TRBJ1-1; D gene: NA
CDR3 protein: CASSQRGLAPSYNEQFF; CDR3 DNA: TGTGCCAGCAGCCAACGGGGACTAGCTCCTTCCTACAATGAGCAGTTCTTC; clone size: once; V gene: TRBV4-2; CDR3 length: 17; J gene: TRBJ2-1; D gene: TRBD2
CDR3 protein: CASSLDWTVYGYTF; CDR3 DNA: TGTGCCAGCAGCTTAGACTGGACAGTCTATGGCTACACCTTC; clone size: NA; V gene: TRBV7-2; CDR3 length: 14; J gene: TRBJ1-2; D gene: NA
CDR3 protein: CASSPQGARQPQHF; CDR3 DNA: TGTGCCAGCTCACCACAGGGGGCGCGACAGCCCCAGCATTTT; clone size: NA; V gene: TRBV18; CDR3 length: 14; J gene: TRBJ1-5; D gene: TRBD1
CDR3 protein: CASSPTRTTNEKLFF; CDR3 DNA: TGTGCCAGCTCACCTACTCGGACAACTAATGAAAAACTGTTTTTT; clone size: NA; V gene: TRBV18; CDR3 length: 15; J gene: TRBJ1-4; D gene: NA
CDR3 protein: CASSTSGWSNYGYTF; CDR3 DNA: TGTGCCAGCAGCACCTCAGGTTGGTCTAACTATGGCTACACCTTC; clone size: NA; V gene: TRBV5-4; CDR3 length: 15; J gene: TRBJ1-2; D gene: NA
CDR3 protein: CATSRIIGEPFSYEQYF; CDR3 DNA: TGTGCCACCAGCAGAATTATCGGCGAACCCTTCTCCTACGAGCAGTACTTC; clone size: NA; V gene: TRBV15; CDR3 length: 17; J gene: TRBJ2-7; D gene: NA
CDR3 protein: CASSLGGTEQYF; CDR3 DNA: TGTGCCAGCAGCCTAGGGGGGACCGAGCAGTACTTC; clone size: NA; V gene: TRBV7-3; CDR3 length: 12; J gene: TRBJ2-7; D gene: NA
CDR3 protein: CASSLASTDTQYF; CDR3 DNA: TGTGCCAGCAGCTTAGCGAGCACAGATACGCAGTATTTT; clone size: NA; V gene: TRBV11-3; CDR3 length: 13; J gene: TRBJ2-3; D gene: NA
CDR3 protein: CASSLEGNSPLHF; CDR3 DNA: TGTGCCAGCAGCTTGGAAGGGAATTCACCCCTCCACTTT; clone size: NA; V gene: TRBV5-4; CDR3 length: 13; J gene: TRBJ1-6; D gene: NA
CDR3 protein: CAISPNPTDNEQFF; CDR3 DNA: TGTGCCATCAGCCCCAACCCGACAGACAATGAGCAGTTCTTC; clone size: few; V gene: TRBV10-3; CDR3 length: 14; J gene: TRBJ2-1; D gene: NA
CDR3 protein: CASRQGAYNEQFF; CDR3 DNA: TGTGCCAGCAGACAGGGGGCTTACAATGAGCAGTTCTTC; clone size: once; V gene: TRBV6-5; CDR3 length: 13; J gene: TRBJ2-1; D gene: TRBD1
CDR3 protein: CASSLGPKGTDTQYF; CDR3 DNA: TGTGCCAGCAGCTTAGGGCCTAAGGGCACAGATACGCAGTATTTT; clone size: NA; V gene: TRBV7-9; CDR3 length: 15; J gene: TRBJ2-3; D gene: NA
CDR3 protein: CASSRDGATNEKLFF; CDR3 DNA: TGCGCCAGCAGTCGGGACGGTGCAACTAATGAAAAACTGTTTTTT; clone size: NA; V gene: TRBV5-1; CDR3 length: 15; J gene: TRBJ1-4; D gene: NA
CDR3 protein: CASSVEGDDNEQFF; CDR3 DNA: TGTGCCAGCAGTGTTGAGGGCGACGACAATGAGCAGTTCTTC; clone size: NA; V gene: TRBV6-4; CDR3 length: 14; J gene: TRBJ2-1; D gene: NA
CDR3 protein: CASSSAGVVYEQYF; CDR3 DNA: TGTGCCAGCAGTTCGGCAGGGGTTGTGTACGAGCAGTACTTC; clone size: NA; V gene: TRBV6-6; CDR3 length: 14; J gene: TRBJ2-7; D gene: NA
CDR3 protein: CASSPDPDGYEQYF; CDR3 DNA: TGTGCCAGCAGCCCCGACCCCGACGGCTACGAGCAGTACTTC; clone size: NA; V gene: TRBV7-9; CDR3 length: 14; J gene: TRBJ2-7; D gene: NA
CDR3 protein: CASRTSPAGLIYEQYF; CDR3 DNA: TGTGCCAGCAGGACGTCGCCAGCGGGGCTAATATACGAGCAGTACTTC; clone size: NA; V gene: TRBV27; CDR3 length: 16; J gene: TRBJ2-7; D gene: TRBD2
CDR3 protein: CASSGSSGGAFDEQFF; CDR3 DNA: TGTGCCAGCAGTGGTTCTAGCGGGGGGGCTTTCGATGAGCAGTTCTTC; clone size: medium-sized; V gene: TRBV2; CDR3 length: 16; J gene: TRBJ2-1; D gene: TRBD2
CDR3 protein: CASSLEGNYNEQFF; CDR3 DNA: TGCGCCAGCAGCTTGGAGGGCAACTACAATGAGCAGTTCTTC; clone size: NA; V gene: TRBV5-1; CDR3 length: 14; J gene: TRBJ2-1; D gene: NA
CDR3 protein: CASSLGPSSYNEQFF; CDR3 DNA: TGTGCCAGTAGTCTTGGCCCGAGCTCCTACAATGAGCAGTTCTTC; clone size: once; V gene: TRBV19; CDR3 length: 15; J gene: TRBJ2-1; D gene: NA